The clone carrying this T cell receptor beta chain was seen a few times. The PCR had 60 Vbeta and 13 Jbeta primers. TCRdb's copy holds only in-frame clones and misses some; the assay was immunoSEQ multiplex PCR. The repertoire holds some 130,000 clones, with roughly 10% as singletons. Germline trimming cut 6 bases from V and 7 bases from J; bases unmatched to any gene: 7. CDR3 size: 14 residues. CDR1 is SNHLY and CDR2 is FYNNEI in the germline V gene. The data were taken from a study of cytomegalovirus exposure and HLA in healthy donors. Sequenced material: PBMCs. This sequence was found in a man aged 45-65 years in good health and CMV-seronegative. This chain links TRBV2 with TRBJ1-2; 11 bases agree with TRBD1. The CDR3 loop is CASSPGQGVRGYTF. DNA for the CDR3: TGTGCCAGCAGCCCGGGACAGGGGGTTCGTGGCTACACCTTC.